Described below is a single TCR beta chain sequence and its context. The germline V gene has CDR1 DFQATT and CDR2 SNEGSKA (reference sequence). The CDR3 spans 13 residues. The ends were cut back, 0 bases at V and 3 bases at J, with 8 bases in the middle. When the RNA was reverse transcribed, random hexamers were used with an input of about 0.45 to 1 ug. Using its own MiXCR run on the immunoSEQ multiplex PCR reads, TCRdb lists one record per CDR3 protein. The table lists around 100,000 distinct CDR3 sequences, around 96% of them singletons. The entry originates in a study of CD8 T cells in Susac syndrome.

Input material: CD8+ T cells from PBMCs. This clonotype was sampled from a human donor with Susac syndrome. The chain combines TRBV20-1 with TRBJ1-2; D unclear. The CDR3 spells CSARDHTHYGYTF. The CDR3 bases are TGCAGTGCTAGAGATCACACCCACTATGGCTACACCTTC.